This T cell receptor (beta chain) was obtained from a study of cytotoxic CD8 clonotypes in ibrutinib-treated CLL. Study context: Researchers reported approximately twelve relapsed/refractory and about 14 treatment-naive patients, roughly 17 of them IGHV unmutated. Patients gave response samples after a median around eleven months of treatment, range 6 to 36.

The CDR3 totals 14 residues. V lost 6 bases and J 1 base, leaving 12 bases between the germline ends. The germline V gene has CDR1 LNHDA and CDR2 SQIVND (reference sequence). Sequencing used immunoSEQ multiplex PCR; TCRdb keeps in-frame clones, though not all of them. The table records over 70,000 clones, about 86% of them present only once. The chain joins TRBV19 to TRBJ1-1; D is possibly TRBD1 (5 bases). The sequenced sample was PBMCs, obtained before ibrutinib treatment. The TCR sequence derives from a human donor with chronic lymphocytic leukemia. CDR3: CASRRDTGNTEAFF. In nucleotides, the CDR3 is TGTGCCAGTAGACGCGATACAGGGAACACTGAAGCTTTCTTT.